Listed here are 27 T cell receptor beta chains from one sample, sequenced in a study of OX40 agonist ivuxolimab in advanced cancers. The table came from immunoSEQ multiplex PCR; TCRdb's copy has only in-frame clones and leaves some out. This sample carries fewer than 85,000 clones, around nine tenths of them seen once, and the ten largest clones take 6.2%. Source: CD4+ or CD8+ T cells sorted from blood, taken in a trial of the OX40 agonist ivuxolimab. The receptor source for this set is an adult with an advanced solid tumor such as melanoma, head and neck, liver or kidney cancer.

This clone was counted between two and nine times. This sequence joins TRBV30 and TRBJ1-1; D may be TRBD1 (5 bases). V lost 5 bases to trimming and J lost 5 bases, with 12 bases between them. Germline V CDR1 and CDR2: GTSNPN, SVGIG (reference sequence). The CDR3 extends over 12 amino acids. The CDR3 loop is CAWDREKTEAFF. CDR3 DNA sequence: TGTGCCTGGGACAGAGAGAAGACTGAAGCTTTCTTT.

The CDR3, as DNA: TGTGCCAGCATTCTAAGGGGGGGCGGACAGCCCCAGCATTTT. Its protein product is CASILRGGGQPQHF. V gene TRBV28 combines with J gene TRBJ1-5; a weak D match, TRBD1 (6 bases). V lost 7 bases and J lost 7, with 17 bases in between. This CDR3 is 14 amino acids long. In germline, CDR1 is MDHEN, CDR2 SYDVKM. Combining the CDR3 with reference TRBV28 and TRBJ1-5 gives the whole variable domain DVKVTQSSRYLVKRTGEKVFLECVQDMDHENMFWYRQDPGLGLRLIYFSYDVKMKEKGDIPEGYSVSREKKERFSLILESASTNQTSMYLCASILRGGGQPQHFGDGTRLSIL.

Only a few counts were recorded for this clone. This chain links TRBV5-1 with TRBJ2-5, with D perhaps matching TRBD2 (6 bases). CDR3 size: 16 residues. Between the trimmed V and J ends, which lost 4 bases and 2 bases, there was a span of 18 bases. Germline CDR1 reads SGHRS; CDR2 reads YFSETQ. DNA for the CDR3: TGCGCCAGCAGCCAAAACGGAGGGTTGAGGCAAGAGACCCAGTACTTC. Protein: CASSQNGGLRQETQYF.

The rearrangement uses TRBV7-9 and TRBJ2-4; TRBD2 might be the D (6 bases). This CDR3 has 15 amino acids. Germline V gene data show CDR1 as SEHNR and CDR2 as FQNEAQ (reference sequence). V lost 5 bases and J lost 3, with 14 bases in between. CDR3 coding DNA: TGTGCCAGCAGCGCAGAGCCCGGGGGCAAAAACATTCAGTACTTC. Protein product: CASSAEPGGKNIQYF.

The rearrangement uses TRBV6-1 and TRBJ1-1; TRBD1 matches 8 bases. CDR1 and CDR2 from the germline V gene are MNHNS and SASEGT. CDR3 length: 15 amino acids. V lost 4 bases and J lost 8; bases outside the gene matches: 12. DNA for the CDR3: TGTGCCAGCAGTGTCAACGCGGGCCAGGGGGCGGAAGCTTTCTTT. Translation: CASSVNAGQGAEAFF.

The chain has TRBV18 and TRBJ1-3; tentative D call: TRBD1 (6 bases). CDR1 and CDR2 from the germline V gene are KGHSH and LQKENI. V lost 2 bases and J 0 bases, leaving 11 bases between the germline ends. The CDR3 totals 16 residues. CDR3 residues: CASSPETGFSGNTIYF. In DNA, the CDR3 is TGTGCCAGCTCACCAGAAACAGGGTTCTCTGGAAACACCATATATTTT.

The chain combines TRBV5-5 with TRBJ2-3; D possibly corresponds to TRBD1 (5 bases). The V end lost 9 bases, the J end lost 0 bases, and 11 bases lay between the germline ends. Looked up from germline, CDR1 is SGHKS and CDR2 is YYEKEE (reference sequence). This CDR3 has 13 residues. The CDR3 DNA is TGTGCCACCACCAGACAGAGCACAGATACGCAGTATTTT. Translating gives CATTRQSTDTQYF. The whole variable domain, filled in from reference TRBV5-5 and TRBJ2-3, reads DAGVTQSPTHLIKTRGQQVTLRCSPISGHKSVSWYQQVLGQGPQFIFQYYEKEERGRGNFPDRFSARQFPNYSSELNVNALLLGDSALYLCATTRQSTDTQYFGPGTRLTVL.

V usage is TRBV7-3 and J usage is TRBJ2-1; a weak D match, TRBD2 (6 bases). Trimming left V 2 bases short and J 6 bases short, with 11 bases between. CDR1 SGHTA and CDR2 FQGTGA come from the germline V gene. CDR3 length equals 14 residues. For the CDR3, the DNA is TGTGCCAGCAGCTTATGGCGGGGAAGCAATGAGCAGTTCTTC. Translation gives CASSLWRGSNEQFF.

This CDR3 reads CASSLQGQGSEQFF. The CDR3 coding sequence is TGTGCCAGCAGCTTACAGGGACAGGGGTCGGAGCAGTTCTTC. This chain links TRBV7-3 with TRBJ2-1, with 10 bases that match TRBD1. V lost 2 bases to trimming and J lost 10 bases; unmatched junction nucleotides: 5. Germline CDR1 and CDR2: SGHTA and FQGTGA. The CDR3 consists of 14 residues.

This chain links TRBV28 with TRBJ2-7, with 8 bases fitting TRBD2. V trimming: 4 bases; J trimming: 9 bases; junction bases outside the gene matches: 11. Germline V gene sequence: CDR1 MDHEN, CDR2 SYDVKM. The CDR3 loop spans 14 amino acids. The CDR3 coding sequence is TGTGCCAGCAGTTGGCCGGGGGGGCGAAAGGGGCAGTACTTC. Encoded protein: CASSWPGGRKGQYF.

The chain carries TRBV6-1 and TRBJ2-3, with 11 bases identical to TRBD2. Germline trimming cut 5 bases from V and 3 bases from J; bases unmatched to any gene: 4. The CDR3 sequence is 15 residues long. Germline lookup yields CDR1 MNHNS and CDR2 SASEGT. The CDR3 DNA reads as TGTGCCAGCAGTACTAGCGGGAGAATAACAGATACGCAGTATTTT. Translating it yields CASSTSGRITDTQYF.

The chain carries TRBV9 and TRBJ2-1, with D perhaps assigned TRBD1 or TRBD2 (5 bases each). Deletions cut 0 bases from V and 1 base from J, with 11 bases between. The CDR3 sequence is 16 residues long. Germline V CDR1 and CDR2: SGDLS, YYNGEE. In DNA form, the CDR3 reads TGTGCCAGCAGCGTAGCCGGGACCCGATCCTACAATGAGCAGTTCTTC. It is translated as CASSVAGTRSYNEQFF. The entire variable domain, with the rest obtained from reference TRBV9 and TRBJ2-1, is as follows: DSGVTQTPKHLITATGQRVTLRCSPRSGDLSVYWYQQSLDQGLQFLIQYYNGEERAKGNILERFSAQQFPDLHSELNLSSLELGDSALYFCASSVAGTRSYNEQFFGPGTRLTVL.

The chain joins TRBV30 to TRBJ2-5, with TRBD2 identical over 8 bases. V dropped 5 bases and J dropped 3; count of bases not matched to a gene: 8. There are 14 residues in the CDR3. CDR1 is GTSNPN and CDR2 is SVGIG in the germline V gene (reference sequence). CDR3 residues: CAWSSGRREETQYF. CDR3 bases: TGTGCCTGGTCCAGCGGGAGAAGAGAAGAGACCCAGTACTTC.

The chain employs TRBV6-5 and TRBJ1-3; D is ambiguous. Trimming shortened V by 5 bases and J by 0 bases, and 11 bases separated the two germline ends. The germline V gene has CDR1 MNHEY and CDR2 SVGAGI. The CDR3 runs to 15 residues. CDR3 DNA: TGTGCCAGCAGTCCCTACAGAAACTCTGGAAACACCATATATTTT. Translation gives CASSPYRNSGNTIYF.

This clone was counted a few times. The rearrangement uses TRBV30 and TRBJ1-6; D remains unclear. The CDR3 spans 13 residues. Germline CDR1 reads GTSNPN; CDR2 reads SVGIG (reference sequence). V was pared by 1 base and J by 7 bases, with 8 bases between. The CDR3 DNA reads as TGTGCCTGGAGTGATACCCGAAATTCACCCCTCCACTTT. It codes for CAWSDTRNSPLHF.

The chain couples TRBV7-2 to TRBJ1-3; 7 nucleotides agree with TRBD1. CDR1 is SGHTA, CDR2 FQGNSA, per germline. The CDR3 sequence is 16 residues long. J lost 0 bases, V lost 2 bases, and 4 bases had no gene match. The CDR3 region has the DNA TGTGCCAGCAGCTTAAGGGGGACAGACTCTGGAAACACCATATATTTT. It specifies CASSLRGTDSGNTIYF. Filled out from reference TRBV7-2 and TRBJ1-3, the complete variable domain reads GAGVSQSPSNKVTEKGKDVELRCDPISGHTALYWYRQSLGQGLEFLIYFQGNSAPDKSGLPSDRFSAERTGGSVSTLTIQRTQQEDSAVYLCASSLRGTDSGNTIYFGEGSWLTVV.

The chain recombines TRBV7-9 with TRBJ2-7; a weak D match, TRBD1 (6 bases). The CDR3 length is 14 residues. Trimming removed 6 bases at V and 3 bases at J, with 15 bases between. CDR1 SEHNR and CDR2 FQNEAQ come from the germline V gene (reference sequence). The CDR3 reads CASRDQDSHYEQYF. CDR3 in DNA: TGTGCCAGCAGAGATCAGGACAGTCACTACGAGCAGTACTTC.

This clone was recorded only once. The gene calls are TRBV19 and TRBJ1-2; unclear D gene. The CDR3 contains 15 residues. Trimming shortened V by 7 bases and J by 10 bases, and 25 bases separated the two germline ends. Germline V gene lookup returns CDR1 LNHDA and CDR2 SQIVND (reference sequence). CDR3 DNA sequence: TGTGCCAGTACCTCTGATACCGGGAGAGTCAAGGACTACACCTTC. This sequence encodes CASTSDTGRVKDYTF.

The chain uses TRBV5-1 and TRBJ2-1; 8 nucleotides align to TRBD2. Trimming took 1 base from V and 8 from J; bases not matched to a gene: 8. CDR3 size: 15 residues. Germline V gene lookup returns CDR1 SGHRS and CDR2 YFSETQ. This CDR3 is CASSLSGRGGDEQFF. In nucleotides, the CDR3 is TGCGCCAGCAGCTTGAGCGGGAGAGGGGGTGATGAGCAGTTCTTC.

The genes are TRBV29-1 and TRBJ2-7, with 8 bases aligning to TRBD1. With 5 bases clipped from V and 2 bases from J, the junction kept 2 bases outside the gene matches. The CDR3 is made up of 12 amino acids. Germline CDR1 is SQVTM and CDR2 is ANQGSEA. In nucleotides, the CDR3 is TGCAGCGTTCGACAGGGGCCCTACGAGCAGTACTTC. Encoded protein: CSVRQGPYEQYF.

This clone was seen a few times. V is TRBV30 and J is TRBJ1-1; unclear D gene. Trimming cost V 2 bases and J 1 base, with 5 bases left between them. This CDR3 comprises 12 residues. CDR1 and CDR2 from the germline V gene are GTSNPN and SVGIG (reference sequence). The CDR3 sequence is CAWSYGNTEAFF. The CDR3 coding sequence is TGTGCCTGGAGTTACGGGAACACTGAAGCTTTCTTT. Looking up the rest from reference TRBV30 and TRBJ1-1 gives the full variable domain: SQTIHQWPATLVQPVGSPLSLECTVEGTSNPNLYWYRQAAGRGLQLLFYSVGIGQISSEVPQNLSASRPQDRQFILSSKKLLLSDSGFYLCAWSYGNTEAFFGQGTRLTVV.

The chain links TRBV19 to TRBJ1-2; possibly TRBD1 for D (6 bases). Germline values: CDR1 LNHDA, CDR2 SQIVND (reference sequence). V lost 1 base and J lost 1, with 10 bases in between. The CDR3 is made up of 15 amino acids. CDR3 nucleotides: TGTGCCAGTAGTATAGGAGCGGACAGTAACTATGGCTACACCTTC. Translation: CASSIGADSNYGYTF.

CDR3 loop: CASSFRRTGELFF. In nucleotides, the CDR3 is TGTGCCAGCAGTTTTCGGAGGACCGGGGAGCTGTTTTTT. The rearrangement links TRBV28 to TRBJ2-2; D perhaps matches TRBD2 (5 bases). Germline CDR1 and CDR2: MDHEN and SYDVKM. V was pared by 3 bases and J by 5 bases, with 7 bases between. CDR3 length equals 13 residues.

This chain connects TRBV19 to TRBJ2-7; no definite D call. V was cut by 1 base and J by 2 bases, with 15 bases left in between. Germline V gene sequence: CDR1 LNHDA, CDR2 SQIVND (reference sequence). The CDR3 spans 16 residues. The CDR3 reads CASSIVGLAQPYEQYF. Here the CDR3 DNA reads TGTGCCAGTAGTATAGTTGGGTTAGCCCAACCCTACGAGCAGTACTTC.

The chain recombines TRBV5-5 with TRBJ2-3; D possibly matches TRBD1 or TRBD2 (5 bases each). The V end lost 1 base, the J end lost 4 bases, and 22 bases lay between the germline ends. The CDR3 is made up of 18 amino acids. CDR1 and CDR2 from the germline V gene are SGHKS and YYEKEE (reference sequence). The CDR3 bases are TGTGCCAGCAGCTTGTCTTACGGGACCTCCCTCCCCCCAGATACGCAGTATTTT. It specifies CASSLSYGTSLPPDTQYF.

The chain couples TRBV25-1 to TRBJ1-2; unclear D gene. The ends were cut back, 8 bases at V and 7 bases at J, with 14 bases in the middle. The CDR3 has 12 amino acids. Germline lookup yields CDR1 MGHDK and CDR2 SYGVNS. The CDR3 region has the DNA TGTGCCAGCGGTCGGGGAGCGGCTGGCTACACCTTC. Translation: CASGRGAAGYTF.

This clone was seen a single time. This rearrangement joins TRBV2 to TRBJ1-5; the D is unclear. The CDR3 runs to 12 residues. V lost 4 bases and J lost 6, with 7 bases in between. CDR1 and CDR2 (germline): SNHLY, FYNNEI. The CDR3 here is CASSVMGQPQHF. The CDR3 DNA reads TGTGCCAGCAGTGTTATGGGTCAGCCCCAGCATTTT.